This T cell receptor (beta chain) came from a study of shared clonotypes between healthy human individuals. The wider study: The composition of the donors was a couple of women and three men aged 18 to 49. Study-level findings and limits: The sole specimen, blood, was sampled, and tissue repertoires likely differ. Among four donors, approximately 5% of naive CD4 clonotypes were found in common.

The CDR3 is 12 residues long. The ends were cut back, 0 bases at V and 3 bases at J, with 2 bases in the middle. Germline V lookup: CDR1 MDHEN, CDR2 SYDVKM. With respect to this clone: Antigen unknown.

Sequencing was performed with immunoSEQ multiplex PCR; in TCRdb, only in-frame clones are kept and a portion is missing. The sample yields about 1 million clones, approximately 78% seen once. The chain joins TRBV28 to TRBJ1-2, with D unclear. The source is a man aged 18 to 35 in good health. Some clones in this sample may be carry-over from other donors' samples. Sequencing was performed on memory CD4+ T cells from PBMCs. Subset reported: CD45RA-negative fraction. The CDR3, as DNA: TGTGCCAGCAGTTTATGGGACTATGGCTACACCTTC. Its protein is CASSLWDYGYTF.